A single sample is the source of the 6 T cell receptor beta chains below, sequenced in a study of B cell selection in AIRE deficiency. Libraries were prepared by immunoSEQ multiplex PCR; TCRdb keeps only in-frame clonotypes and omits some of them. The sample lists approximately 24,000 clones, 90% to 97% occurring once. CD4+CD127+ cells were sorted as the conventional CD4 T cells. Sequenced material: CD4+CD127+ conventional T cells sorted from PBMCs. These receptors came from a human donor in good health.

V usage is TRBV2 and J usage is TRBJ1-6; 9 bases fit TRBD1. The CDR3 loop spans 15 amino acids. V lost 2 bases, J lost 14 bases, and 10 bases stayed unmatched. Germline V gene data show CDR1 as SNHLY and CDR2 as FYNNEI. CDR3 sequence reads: CASSELGQGTASLHF. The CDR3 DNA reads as TGTGCCAGCAGTGAATTGGGACAGGGTACTGCGTCCCTCCACTTT.

CDR3 sequence reads: CATIRGQPGGSNEQFF. DNA for the CDR3: TGTGCCACCATCAGGGGCCAACCCGGGGGGTCCAATGAGCAGTTCTTC. V usage is TRBV2 and J usage is TRBJ2-1, with D possibly TRBD2 on 7 matching bases. The CDR3 contains 16 residues. CDR1 and CDR2 (germline): SNHLY, FYNNEI. The germline V and J ends were trimmed by 10 bases and 6 bases, with 25 bases remaining between them.

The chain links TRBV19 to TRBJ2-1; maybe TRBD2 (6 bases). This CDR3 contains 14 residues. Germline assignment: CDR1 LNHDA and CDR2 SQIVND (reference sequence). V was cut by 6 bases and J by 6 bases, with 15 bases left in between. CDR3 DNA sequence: TGTGCCAGTAGCCACCAAGGAGGGAGCAATGAGCAGTTCTTC. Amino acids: CASSHQGGSNEQFF.

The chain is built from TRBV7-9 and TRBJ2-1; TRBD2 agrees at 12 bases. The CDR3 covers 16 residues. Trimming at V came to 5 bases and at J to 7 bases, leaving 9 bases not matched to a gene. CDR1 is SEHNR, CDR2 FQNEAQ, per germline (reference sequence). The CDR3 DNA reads TGTGCCAGCAGCGACCCGGGACTAGCGGGTCAAAATGAGCAGTTCTTC. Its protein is CASSDPGLAGQNEQFF. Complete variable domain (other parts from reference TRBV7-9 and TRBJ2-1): DTGVSQNPRHKITKRGQNVTFRCDPISEHNRLYWYRQTLGQGPEFLTYFQNEAQLEKSRLLSDRFSAERPKGSFSTLEIQRTEQGDSAMYLCASSDPGLAGQNEQFFGPGTRLTVL.

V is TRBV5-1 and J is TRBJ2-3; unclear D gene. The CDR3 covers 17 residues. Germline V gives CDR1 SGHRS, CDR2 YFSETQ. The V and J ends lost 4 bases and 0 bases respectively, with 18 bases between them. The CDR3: CASSLPVPGPSTDTQYF. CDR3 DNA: TGCGCCAGCAGCCTCCCTGTGCCGGGCCCCAGCACAGATACGCAGTATTTT.

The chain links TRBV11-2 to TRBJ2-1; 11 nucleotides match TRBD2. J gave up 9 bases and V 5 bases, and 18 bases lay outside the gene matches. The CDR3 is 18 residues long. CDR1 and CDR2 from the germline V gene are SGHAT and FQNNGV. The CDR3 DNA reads TGTGCCAGCAGCCCCAAGCGCCAACTAGCGGGGGTACTGAGTGAGCAGTTCTTC. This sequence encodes CASSPKRQLAGVLSEQFF.